This passage covers 27 T cell receptor beta chains from one sample sequenced in a study of molecular identifiers for immune sequencing clone quantification. TCRdb ran MiXCR on the PCR reads and lists one entry per CDR3 protein. The profile covers around 480,000 distinct CDR3 sequences, with around 25% appearing a single time and around 0.76% taken by the ten largest. The sample taken for sequencing was naive CD8+ T cells from blood, with Jurkat cell RNA spiked in. This sample's subset: FACS-sorted CD8+CD4-CCR7+CD45RA+ naive T cells. The receptors come from a human donor in good health. Some libraries in this study had Jurkat cell RNA spiked in.

The V call is TRBV30, the J call TRBJ2-1; the D call may be TRBD1 or TRBD2 (6 bases each). Trimming left V 0 bases short and J 8 bases short, with 14 bases between. Germline lookup yields CDR1 GTSNPN and CDR2 SVGIG (reference sequence). The CDR3 is 14 residues long. CDR3 region: CAWSVGGNSDEQFF. CDR3 nucleotide sequence: TGTGCCTGGAGTGTCGGGGGCAATAGTGATGAGCAGTTCTTC.

The table lists this clonotype with a count of one. This chain links TRBV5-1 with TRBJ2-3; 12 bases agree with TRBD2. Looked up from germline, CDR1 is SGHRS and CDR2 is YFSETQ. V lost 7 bases to trimming and J lost 7 bases; unmatched junction nucleotides: 13. CDR3 length: 16 residues. CDR3 bases: TGCGCCAGCCGCCGGACTAGCGGGGTCTTCCGGAATACGCAGTATTTT. Translated: CASRRTSGVFRNTQYF.

This clonotype was picked up a small number of times. The J gene is TRBJ2-5, the V gene TRBV20-1; possible D gene TRBD2, 5 bases. Per the germline V gene, CDR1 is DFQATT and CDR2 is SNEGSKA (reference sequence). The V and J ends lost 3 bases and 3 bases respectively, with 8 bases between them. The CDR3 loop spans 12 amino acids. The CDR3 DNA reads as TGCAGTGCTAGGCTAGCCGAAGAGACCCAGTACTTC. It codes for CSARLAEETQYF.

V gene TRBV3-1 combines with J gene TRBJ2-2; TRBD2 agrees at 7 bases. This CDR3 has 18 residues. With V trimmed by 4 bases and J by 0 bases, 11 bases remained unmatched. The V gene's germline CDR1 is LGHDT and CDR2 YNNKEL (reference sequence). The DNA for the CDR3 is TGTGCCAGCAGCCGTCTGGGGCTAGCGGATCCGAACACCGGGGAGCTGTTTTTT. Translated: CASSRLGLADPNTGELFF.

In its sample, this clonotype was seen many times. V gene TRBV28 combines with J gene TRBJ2-7; the D gene is possibly TRBD1 (6 bases). Trimming took 3 bases from V and 3 from J, leaving 15 bases between them. CDR1 MDHEN and CDR2 SYDVKM come from the germline V gene. This CDR3 spans 15 amino acids. The CDR3 reads CASSFRGHLYYEQYF. The CDR3 DNA reads TGTGCCAGCAGTTTCCGGGGACACCTTTACTACGAGCAGTACTTC.

This clonotype was counted at least ten times. V is TRBV28 and J is TRBJ2-3, with TRBD2 matching over 10 bases. CDR1 is MDHEN and CDR2 is SYDVKM in the germline V gene. CDR3 length: 15 amino acids. V trimming: 6 bases; J trimming: 1 base; junction bases outside the gene matches: 4. CDR3 sequence reads: CASRALAGGTDTQYF. The CDR3 bases are TGTGCCAGCAGGGCCCTAGCGGGAGGCACAGATACGCAGTATTTT.

The rearrangement uses TRBV7-9 and TRBJ2-1; 11 nucleotides line up with TRBD2. CDR3 length: 16 amino acids. Germline CDR1 reads SEHNR; CDR2 reads FQNEAQ (reference sequence). With V trimmed by 8 bases and J by 5 bases, 11 bases remained unmatched. The DNA for the CDR3 is TGTGCCAGCGGGCCAATCCTAGCGGGAGGCCACAATGAGCAGTTCTTC. It translates to CASGPILAGGHNEQFF.

Many counts were recorded for this clonotype. The gene calls are TRBV28 and TRBJ1-1, with D unclear. CDR3 length: 13 residues. The germline CDR1 and CDR2 sequences are MDHEN and SYDVKM. V was cut by 3 bases and J by 0 bases, with 5 bases left in between. CDR3 loop: CASSFRVNTEAFF. CDR3 bases: TGTGCCAGCAGTTTTAGAGTGAACACTGAAGCTTTCTTT. Combining the CDR3 with reference TRBV28 and TRBJ1-1 gives the whole variable domain DVKVTQSSRYLVKRTGEKVFLECVQDMDHENMFWYRQDPGLGLRLIYFSYDVKMKEKGDIPEGYSVSREKKERFSLILESASTNQTSMYLCASSFRVNTEAFFGQGTRLTVV.

Regarding this clonotype: This CDR3 is missing its conserved last phenylalanine or tryptophan, likely due to a read error. The gene calls are TRBV4-3 and TRBJ1-1; no definite D call. The CDR3 covers 15 residues. V shed 0 bases and J shed 0 bases, with 8 bases lying between them. Germline values: CDR1 LGHNA, CDR2 YSLEER. The CDR3, as DNA: TGCGCCAGCAGCCAAGATCGCAATCTGAACACTGAAGCTTTCTAT. Translated: CASSQDRNLNTEAFY.

This clonotype is a singleton in its sample. Possible read error: a much larger clone is one base away. J is TRBJ2-5 and V is TRBV4-3; D perhaps matches TRBD1 (6 bases). Germline CDR1 and CDR2: LGHNA and YSLEER. The CDR3 length is 14 residues. V was cut by 3 bases and J by 5 bases, with 13 bases left in between. CDR3 protein: CASSHATGHETQYF. The DNA of the CDR3 is TGCGCCAGCAGCCACGCAACAGGGCACGAGACCCAGTACTTC.

This rearrangement joins TRBV9 to TRBJ2-5; TRBD2 might be the D (6 bases). CDR1 is SGDLS and CDR2 is YYNGEE in the germline V gene. V was clipped by 4 bases and J by 5 bases, with 18 bases between them. This CDR3 has 15 amino acids. The CDR3 spells CASSTLASPGETQYF. CDR3 bases: TGTGCCAGCAGCACTCTAGCGAGCCCCGGGGAGACCCAGTACTTC.

A few counts support this clonotype. This chain uses TRBV5-6 with TRBJ1-5; D remains unclear. Germline-derived CDR1 and CDR2 are SGHDT and YYEEEE. This CDR3 spans 14 amino acids. The V gene lost 3 bases and the J gene lost 4 bases, with 11 bases spanning the gap. The CDR3 sequence is CASSYRGTNQPQHF. The CDR3, as DNA: TGTGCCAGCAGCTACCGCGGAACGAATCAGCCCCAGCATTTT.

The chain has TRBV27 and TRBJ2-2; TRBD1 aligns across 9 bases. Losses at the gene ends were 8 bases for V and 5 bases for J; bases not matched to a gene: 12. The CDR3 loop spans 16 amino acids. Per germline, CDR1 MNHEY and CDR2 SMNVEV (reference sequence). The CDR3 spells CASQSYRGRVTGELFF. As DNA, the CDR3 is TGTGCCAGCCAGTCATACAGGGGGCGGGTGACCGGGGAGCTGTTTTTT.

A remark on this clonotype: This clone may be a read error of a much larger clone one base away. This CDR3 reads CASSLGAVEVFF. CDR3 nucleotides: TGTGCCAGCAGCTTAGGGGCCGTTGAAGTTTTCTTT. The chain links TRBV7-9 to TRBJ1-1; D remains unclear. From germline, CDR1 is SEHNR and CDR2 FQNEAQ (reference sequence). The CDR3 length is 12 residues.

At least ten counts were recorded for this clonotype. The rearrangement uses TRBV7-9 and TRBJ2-4; 11 bases agree with TRBD1. The CDR3 sequence is 18 residues long. Germline V gene lookup returns CDR1 SEHNR and CDR2 FQNEAQ (reference sequence). Germline trimming cut 5 bases from V and 8 bases from J; bases unmatched to any gene: 17. CDR3 coding DNA: TGTGCCAGCAGCAGCCCAACGGTTCTCCGGGACAGGGGGGACATTCAGTACTTC. This encodes CASSSPTVLRDRGDIQYF.

This chain links TRBV5-1 with TRBJ2-7, with D possibly called TRBD1 or TRBD2 (6 bases each). The V end was cut by 4 bases, the J end by 4 bases, with 15 bases between. Germline values: CDR1 SGHRS, CDR2 YFSETQ. CDR3 size: 14 residues. Here the CDR3 reads CASSPGRGQYEQYF. CDR3 DNA: TGCGCCAGCAGCCCCGGCCGGGGGCAATACGAGCAGTACTTC.

This clonotype was detected only a few times. This chain uses TRBV7-8 with TRBJ2-7, with 10 bases fitting TRBD2. CDR3 length: 16 amino acids. V lost 5 bases, J lost 0 bases, and 7 bases stayed unmatched. The germline gives CDR1 SGHVS, CDR2 FQNEAQ. In nucleotides, the CDR3 is TGTGCCAGCAGCCCCGAAGCGGGGGGGAGCTCCTACGAGCAGTACTTC. Translation: CASSPEAGGSSYEQYF.

This chain connects TRBV27 to TRBJ1-2; TRBD1 might be the D (5 bases). Germline CDR1 and CDR2: MNHEY and SMNVEV (reference sequence). This CDR3 contains 13 residues. Trimming cost V 5 bases and J 8 bases, with 15 bases left between them. Here the CDR3 reads CASSGGDFWGYTF. CDR3 in DNA: TGTGCCAGCAGTGGGGGGGACTTTTGGGGCTACACCTTC.

The chain joins TRBV20-1 to TRBJ2-1, with D maybe TRBD2 (6 bases). Germline CDR1 DFQATT, CDR2 SNEGSKA (reference sequence). This CDR3 region has 17 residues. The ends were cut back, 3 bases at V and 4 bases at J, with 22 bases in the middle. CDR3 sequence reads: CSASKTGVVGRYNEQFF. In DNA, the CDR3 is TGCAGTGCTAGTAAAACGGGAGTGGTGGGTAGGTACAATGAGCAGTTCTTC.

As regards this clonotype: A read error may explain this, as a much larger clone is one base away. V and J are TRBV5-3 and TRBJ2-7, with 8 bases lining up with TRBD2. TRBV5-3 is given ORF status, its function remaining uncertain. The CDR3 covers 14 residues. CDR3 bases: TGTGTCAGCAGCTTGGTCGGGACTAGGTACGAGCAGTACTTC. Its translation: CVSSLVGTRYEQYF.

This clonotype was recorded at least ten times. The chain combines TRBV20-1 with TRBJ1-6; 7 positions agree with TRBD1. V gave up 0 bases and J gave up 5 bases; unmatched junction bases: 10. Germline V gene sequence: CDR1 DFQATT, CDR2 SNEGSKA (reference sequence). There are 17 residues in the CDR3. CDR3 bases: TGCAGTGCTAGAGACGGAGGACAGGCTACCGATAATTCACCCCTCCACTTT. It codes for CSARDGGQATDNSPLHF.

The V and J genes are TRBV4-1 and TRBJ1-2, with TRBD1 identical over 7 bases. V dropped 0 bases and J dropped 4; count of bases not matched to a gene: 5. The germline V gene encodes CDR1 MGHRA and CDR2 YSYEKL. The CDR3 totals 15 residues. The CDR3 reads CASSQDDRVAYGYTF. CDR3 nucleotides: TGCGCCAGCAGCCAAGACGACAGGGTAGCCTATGGCTACACCTTC.

To note about this clonotype: A much larger clone lies one base from this, so it may be a read error. Given the absence of the conserved phenylalanine or tryptophan at the CDR3 end, a read error is likely. This chain connects TRBV12-3 or TRBV12-4 to TRBJ2-7; 10 bases map to TRBD1. The CDR3 length is 15 residues. V was clipped by 1 base and J by 2 bases; unmatched bases: 2. CDR3 loop: CASSLGGTGAYEQYS. The CDR3 nucleotides are TGTGCCAGCAGTTTAGGCGGGACAGGGGCCTACGAGCAGTACTCC.

This clonotype appeared many times. The V gene is TRBV27, the J gene TRBJ2-3; TRBD2 matches at 10 bases. CDR3 length: 15 amino acids. Germline trimming cut 4 bases from V and 3 bases from J; bases unmatched to any gene: 4. CDR1 is MNHEY, CDR2 SMNVEV, per germline (reference sequence). The CDR3 DNA follows: TGTGCCAGCAGTTCCGGGACTAGCGTTACAGATACGCAGTATTTT. As protein: CASSSGTSVTDTQYF.

This clonotype was detected a few times. This chain connects TRBV7-2 to TRBJ2-3; 11 positions match TRBD2. V was pared by 5 bases and J by 6 bases, with 22 bases of the junction left unmatched. The germline gives CDR1 SGHTA, CDR2 FQGNSA. The CDR3 runs to 20 residues. The chain's CDR3 is CASSPRVAGGSLTSGDTQYF. CDR3 DNA sequence: TGTGCCAGCAGCCCTCGGGTAGCGGGAGGGTCCCTTACGAGCGGGGATACGCAGTATTTT.

The genes are TRBV4-2 and TRBJ2-7, with 9 bases that match TRBD2. V shed 0 bases, J shed 2 bases, and the junction held 8 bases outside the gene matches. Germline V gene sequence: CDR1 LGHNA, CDR2 YNFKEQ. The CDR3 runs to 17 residues. For the CDR3, the DNA is TGTGCCAGCAGCCAAGATTTCTCTAGCGGGACCCCCTACGAGCAGTACTTC. Translating gives CASSQDFSSGTPYEQYF.

In its sample, this clonotype was seen a few times. The genes are TRBV6-6 and TRBJ2-5, with a tentative D call TRBD2 (5 bases). The V gene lost 2 bases and the J gene lost 2 bases, with 15 bases spanning the gap. The length of the CDR3 is 16 residues. Germline CDR1 and CDR2: MNHNY and SVGAGI (reference sequence). Here the CDR3 DNA reads TGTGCCAGCAGTTACGAAGTGTCGAGGGCTCAAGAGACCCAGTACTTC. Amino acid sequence: CASSYEVSRAQETQYF.